This T cell receptor beta chain emerged from a study of type 1 and type 2 diabetes patients. Study-level background: The cohort mixed type 1 diabetes, type 2 diabetes and nondiabetic donors. CD4+ or CD8+ T cells were positively selected from PBMCs with microbeads.

PCR was run on genomic DNA. Multiplex PCR with 30 forward and 13 reverse primers amplified the TCR beta CDR3. From the multiplex PCR reads, TCRdb called clonotypes with MiXCR, one entry per CDR3 protein. Here the sample spans around 300,000 distinct CDR3 sequences, roughly 50% being singletons. Study-wide results and caveats: Highly-expanded CD4+ clones were few in type 2 diabetes, median one, approximately 3.9% of reads.

With regard to this clonotype: The antigen is unknown.

The V gene's germline CDR1 is MGHDK and CDR2 SYGVNS. The CDR3 is 15 residues long. The V end lost 5 bases, the J end lost 2 bases, and 13 bases lay between the germline ends. Roughly 10 milliliters of peripheral blood were drawn from each donor. This rearrangement joins TRBV25-1 to TRBJ1-5; tentative D call: TRBD1 (5 bases). This clonotype was sampled from a man between 18 and 35 years old with type 2 diabetes. Sequencing input: peripheral blood mononuclear cells (PBMCs). CDR3 sequence (DNA): TGTGCCAGCAGTTCACGTGGGGACGGCAATCAGCCCCAGCATTTT. Encoded protein: CASSSRGDGNQPQHF.